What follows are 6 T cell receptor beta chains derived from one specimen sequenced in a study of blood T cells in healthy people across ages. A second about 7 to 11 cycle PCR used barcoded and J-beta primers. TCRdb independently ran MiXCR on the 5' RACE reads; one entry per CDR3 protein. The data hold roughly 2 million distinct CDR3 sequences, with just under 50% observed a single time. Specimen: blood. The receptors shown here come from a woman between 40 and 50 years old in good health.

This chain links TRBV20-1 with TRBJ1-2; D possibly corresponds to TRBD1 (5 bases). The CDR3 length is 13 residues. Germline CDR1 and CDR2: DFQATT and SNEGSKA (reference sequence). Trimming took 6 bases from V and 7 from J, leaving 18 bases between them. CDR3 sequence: CSAEPGGEFGYTF. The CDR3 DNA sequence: TGCAGTGCAGAACCTGGGGGGGAGTTTGGCTACACCTTC.

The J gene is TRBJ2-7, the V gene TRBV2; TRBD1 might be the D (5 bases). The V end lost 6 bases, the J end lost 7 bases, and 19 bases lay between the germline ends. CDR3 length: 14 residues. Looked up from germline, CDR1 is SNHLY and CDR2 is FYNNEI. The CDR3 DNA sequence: TGTGCCAGCAGCCCATTGACAGACTTTGGGGAGCAGTACTTC. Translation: CASSPLTDFGEQYF.

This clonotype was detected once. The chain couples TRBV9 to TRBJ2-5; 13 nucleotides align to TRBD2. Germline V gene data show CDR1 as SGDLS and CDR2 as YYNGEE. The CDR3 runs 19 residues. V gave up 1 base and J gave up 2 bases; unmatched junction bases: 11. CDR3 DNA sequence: TGTGCCAGCAGCGTAAGGTCCCACCGACTAGCGGGGGGACAAGAGACCCAGTACTTC. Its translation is CASSVRSHRLAGGQETQYF.

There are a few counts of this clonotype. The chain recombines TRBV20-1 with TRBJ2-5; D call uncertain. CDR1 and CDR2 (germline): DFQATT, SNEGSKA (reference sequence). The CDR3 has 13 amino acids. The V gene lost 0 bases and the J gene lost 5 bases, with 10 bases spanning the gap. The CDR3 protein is CSARDGPQETQYF. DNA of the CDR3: TGCAGTGCTAGAGATGGGCCCCAGGAGACCCAGTACTTC.

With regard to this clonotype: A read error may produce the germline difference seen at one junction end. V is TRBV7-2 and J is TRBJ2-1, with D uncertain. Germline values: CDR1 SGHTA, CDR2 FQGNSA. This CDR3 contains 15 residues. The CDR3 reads CASGLGQSSYNEQFF. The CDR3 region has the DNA TGTGCCAGCGGCTTAGGGCAGAGCTCCTACAATGAGCAGTTCTTC.

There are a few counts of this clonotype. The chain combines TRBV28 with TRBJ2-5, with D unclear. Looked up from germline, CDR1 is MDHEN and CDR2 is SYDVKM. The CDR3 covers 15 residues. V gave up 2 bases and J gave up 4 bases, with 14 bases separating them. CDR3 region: CASSLMGRSGETQYF. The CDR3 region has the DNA TGTGCCAGCAGTTTAATGGGCCGCAGTGGAGAGACCCAGTACTTC.